One sample yielded the 17 T cell receptor beta chains listed below, sequenced in a study of cytotoxic CD8 clonotypes in ibrutinib-treated CLL. Generated by immunoSEQ multiplex PCR, the TCRdb table keeps only in-frame clones and is missing some. The sample lists approximately 320,000 clones; 67% were seen once. This specimen consisted of PBMCs, obtained after 36 months of ibrutinib treatment. These receptors were collected from a human donor with chronic lymphocytic leukemia.

The rearrangement links TRBV11-2 to TRBJ2-7; no firm D call. V lost 7 bases and J 2 bases, leaving 9 bases between the germline ends. This CDR3 comprises 12 residues. Germline CDR1 and CDR2: SGHAT and FQNNGV. As DNA, the CDR3 is TGTGCCAGCATCTCCCCGGCCTACGAGCAGTACTTC. This translates into CASISPAYEQYF.

This sequence joins TRBV27 and TRBJ2-5; 8 nucleotides line up with TRBD2. Germline V CDR1 and CDR2: MNHEY, SMNVEV (reference sequence). The CDR3 is 16 amino acids. The V segment lost 6 bases and the J segment 5 bases; nucleotides outside the gene matches: 14. The chain's CDR3 is CASRGYGGVIEETQYF. CDR3 DNA: TGTGCCAGCAGGGGATACGGGGGGGTTATTGAGGAGACCCAGTACTTC.

This clone was detected a few times. The gene calls are TRBV28 and TRBJ2-7; D might be TRBD2 (5 bases). V lost 7 bases and J lost 0, with 16 bases in between. Germline V gene lookup returns CDR1 MDHEN and CDR2 SYDVKM. This CDR3 is 15 amino acids long. Here the CDR3 reads CASTRGGLSSYEQYF. The CDR3 DNA reads as TGTGCCAGCACCCGCGGCGGGCTGAGCTCCTACGAGCAGTACTTC.

V gene TRBV29-1 combines with J gene TRBJ2-2; 11 bases line up with TRBD1. The CDR3 is made up of 13 amino acids. The V and J ends lost 7 bases and 3 bases, in that order; junction bases with no gene match: 1. Germline loops: CDR1 SQVTM, CDR2 ANQGSEA. The CDR3 bases are TGCAGCGCGGGACAGGGGGACACCGGGGAGCTGTTTTTT. Translation: CSAGQGDTGELFF.

The chain combines TRBV9 with TRBJ2-1, with 9 bases aligning to TRBD2. J lost 7 bases, V lost 4 bases, and 6 bases had no gene match. This CDR3 has 14 residues. CDR1 is SGDLS, CDR2 YYNGEE, per germline. Here the CDR3 DNA reads TGTGCCAGCAGCCAGGGGACTAGCATGAATGAGCAGTTCTTC. Its translation is CASSQGTSMNEQFF. The entire variable domain, with the rest obtained from reference TRBV9 and TRBJ2-1, is as follows: DSGVTQTPKHLITATGQRVTLRCSPRSGDLSVYWYQQSLDQGLQFLIQYYNGEERAKGNILERFSAQQFPDLHSELNLSSLELGDSALYFCASSQGTSMNEQFFGPGTRLTVL.

The chain links TRBV2 to TRBJ2-2; D perhaps matches TRBD2 (5 bases). This CDR3 is 13 amino acids long. V shed 6 bases and J shed 3 bases, with 8 bases lying between them. CDR1 is SNHLY, CDR2 FYNNEI, per germline. The CDR3 DNA is TGTGCCAGCAGGTCGGACTACACCGGGGAGCTGTTTTTT. This sequence encodes CASRSDYTGELFF. The full variable domain, with the rest looked up from reference TRBV2 and TRBJ2-2, is EPEVTQTPSHQVTQMGQEVILRCVPISNHLYFYWYRQILGQKVEFLVSFYNNEISEKSEIFDDQFSVERPDGSNFTLKIRSTKLEDSAMYFCASRSDYTGELFFGEGSRLTVL.

This clone was detected once. This sequence joins TRBV12-5 and TRBJ2-3; D is possibly TRBD1 (5 bases). The V gene's germline CDR1 is LGHNT and CDR2 FRNRAP. The CDR3 loop spans 17 amino acids. V was trimmed by 0 bases and J by 4 bases, leaving 17 bases between them. The CDR3 sequence is CASGLVLGQVHPDTQYF. The DNA of the CDR3 is TGTGCTAGTGGTTTGGTACTGGGGCAGGTCCACCCAGATACGCAGTATTTT.

This clone has just a few counts. The rearrangement joins TRBV6-1 to TRBJ1-1; no reliable D call. The V and J ends lost 7 bases and 0 bases respectively, with 12 bases between them. The CDR3 has 14 residues. Germline CDR1 and CDR2: MNHNS and SASEGT. CDR3 amino acids: CASKAAYMNTEAFF. DNA for the CDR3: TGTGCCAGCAAGGCAGCCTACATGAACACTGAAGCTTTCTTT.

J is TRBJ1-5 and V is TRBV5-6; D not certain. The length of the CDR3 is 14 residues. V lost 3 bases and J lost 3, with 10 bases in between. Germline loops: CDR1 SGHDT, CDR2 YYEEEE. CDR3 loop: CASSSRLYNQPQHF. In nucleotides, the CDR3 is TGTGCCAGCAGCTCCCGACTTTACAATCAGCCCCAGCATTTT. Based on the CDR3 plus reference TRBV5-6 and TRBJ1-5, the full variable domain is DAGVTQSPTHLIKTRGQQVTLRCSPKSGHDTVSWYQQALGQGPQFIFQYYEEEERQRGNFPDRFSGHQFPNYSSELNVNALLLGDSALYLCASSSRLYNQPQHFGDGTRLSIL.

The chain combines TRBV6-5 with TRBJ2-4; a weak D match, TRBD1 (6 bases). V lost 0 bases to trimming and J lost 1 base, with 10 bases between them. Germline V gene data show CDR1 as MNHEY and CDR2 as SVGAGI. The CDR3 is made up of 16 amino acids. The CDR3 sequence is CASSYSRQGAKNIQYF. The CDR3 DNA reads TGTGCCAGCAGTTACTCGAGGCAGGGGGCCAAAAACATTCAGTACTTC.

A few counts support this clone. The V and J genes are TRBV7-6 and TRBJ2-7; possibly TRBD2 for D (6 bases). The CDR3 is 15 amino acids. Trimming removed 4 bases at V and 7 bases at J, with 20 bases between. Germline CDR1 is SGHVS and CDR2 is FNYEAQ. CDR3 in DNA: TGTGCCAGCAGCTCAACTGTGGAGGGAGTTTGGGAGCAGTACTTC. Translation: CASSSTVEGVWEQYF. The whole variable domain, remainder taken from reference TRBV7-6 and TRBJ2-7, is GAGVSQSPRYKVTKRGQDVALRCDPISGHVSLYWYRQALGQGPEFLTYFNYEAQQDKSGLPNDRFSAERPEGSISTLTIQRTEQRDSAMYRCASSSTVEGVWEQYFGPGTRLTVT.

The chain has TRBV13 and TRBJ2-7; 10 bases line up with TRBD2. Per the germline V gene, CDR1 is PRHDT and CDR2 is FYEKMQ (reference sequence). The ends lost 6 bases at V and 2 bases at J; junction bases unmatched: 10. The CDR3 covers 16 residues. CDR3 in DNA: TGTGCCAGCAGTCGACCCGCCAGCGGGAGGGCCTACGAGCAGTACTTC. Amino acid sequence: CASSRPASGRAYEQYF.

In this sample, this clone turned up a few times. This chain uses TRBV18 with TRBJ2-2; perhaps TRBD1 as D (5 bases). CDR3 length: 13 residues. Trimming removed 7 bases at V and 6 bases at J, with 12 bases between. CDR1 is KGHSH, CDR2 LQKENI, per germline. CDR3 sequence: CASCATAPGELFF. Written as DNA, the CDR3 is TGTGCCAGCTGTGCGACAGCACCCGGGGAGCTGTTTTTT.

CDR3 loop: CASSHNSDRVNEQYF. The CDR3 DNA is TGTGCCAGCAGCCACAATTCGGACAGGGTTAACGAGCAGTACTTC. This rearrangement joins TRBV9 to TRBJ2-7; 8 bases align to TRBD1. This CDR3 spans 15 amino acids. The germline V gene has CDR1 SGDLS and CDR2 YYNGEE. J was trimmed by 5 bases and V by 4 bases; bases with no gene match: 11. Together with reference TRBV9 and TRBJ2-7, the CDR3 gives the full variable domain: DSGVTQTPKHLITATGQRVTLRCSPRSGDLSVYWYQQSLDQGLQFLIQYYNGEERAKGNILERFSAQQFPDLHSELNLSSLELGDSALYFCASSHNSDRVNEQYFGPGTRLTVT.

J is TRBJ2-6 and V is TRBV27, with D perhaps TRBD1 (6 bases). The V gene lost 5 bases and the J gene lost 0 bases, with 14 bases spanning the gap. The CDR3 has 17 residues. Germline V CDR1 and CDR2: MNHEY, SMNVEV (reference sequence). The CDR3 DNA reads TGTGCCAGCAGTCCCACGACAGGCAGCTCTGGGGCCAACGTCCTGACTTTC. Translating gives CASSPTTGSSGANVLTF.

The chain recombines TRBV4-1 with TRBJ2-3; 12 bases map to TRBD1. V trimming: 0 bases; J trimming: 2 bases; junction bases outside the gene matches: 6. This CDR3 spans 18 amino acids. Germline values: CDR1 MGHRA, CDR2 YSYEKL. The CDR3 loop reads CASSQDIGTGGVTDTQYF. The CDR3 nucleotides are TGCGCCAGCAGCCAAGATATTGGGACAGGGGGCGTCACAGATACGCAGTATTTT.

The chain joins TRBV15 to TRBJ2-3; TRBD1 agrees at 7 bases. Trimming took 0 bases from V and 2 from J; bases not matched to a gene: 8. Germline CDR1 LNHNV, CDR2 YYDKDF (reference sequence). The CDR3 has 17 amino acids. CDR3 sequence (DNA): TGTGCCACCAGCAGAGAGACAGGGAAGAGGCCCACAGATACGCAGTATTTT. This codes for CATSRETGKRPTDTQYF.